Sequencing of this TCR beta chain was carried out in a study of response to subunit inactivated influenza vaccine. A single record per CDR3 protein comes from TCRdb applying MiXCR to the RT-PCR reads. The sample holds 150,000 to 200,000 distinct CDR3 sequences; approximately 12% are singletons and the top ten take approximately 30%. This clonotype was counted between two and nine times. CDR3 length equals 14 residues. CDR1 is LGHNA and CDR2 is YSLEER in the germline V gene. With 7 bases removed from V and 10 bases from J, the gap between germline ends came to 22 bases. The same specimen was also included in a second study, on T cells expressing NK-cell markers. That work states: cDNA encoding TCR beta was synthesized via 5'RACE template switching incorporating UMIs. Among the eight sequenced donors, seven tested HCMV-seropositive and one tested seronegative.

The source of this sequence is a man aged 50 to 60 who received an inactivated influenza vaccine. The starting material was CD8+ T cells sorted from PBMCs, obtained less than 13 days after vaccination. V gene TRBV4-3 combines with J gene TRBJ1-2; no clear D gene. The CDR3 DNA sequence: TGCGCCAGCACCGAACGGGTCTTCTCTCGGGACTACACCTTC. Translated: CASTERVFSRDYTF.